The rows below give T cell receptor beta chains drawn from one sample of a study of blood T cells in healthy people across ages. TCRdb called the 5' RACE reads again in MiXCR, with one record for every CDR3 protein. Of some 880,000 distinct CDR3 sequences listed, 30% to 45% were seen once; the top ten hold about an eighth. Sample: blood. These receptors were obtained from a man younger than 35 in good health. Each CDR3 is given with its conserved first and last residue. A D gene is named only where the DNA matches it firmly. Where a row states a size, it is once, few, many or the class of an expanded clone; other rows omit it.

j_gene: TRBJ1-5; d_gene: NA; abundance: few; v_gene: TRBV20-1; CDR3aa: CSASPSRSNQPQHF; CDR3nt: TGCAGTGCTAGCCCGTCCAGGAGCAATCAGCCCCAGCATTTT
j_gene: TRBJ2-7; d_gene: NA; abundance: NA; v_gene: TRBV29-1; CDR3aa: CSGDYEQYF; CDR3nt: TGCAGCGGCGACTACGAGCAGTACTTC
j_gene: TRBJ2-7; d_gene: TRBD2; abundance: NA; v_gene: TRBV7-9; CDR3aa: CASSLGAGGDEQYF; CDR3nt: TGTGCCAGCAGCTTAGGAGCGGGGGGGGACGAGCAGTACTTC
j_gene: TRBJ2-3; d_gene: TRBD2; abundance: few; v_gene: TRBV20-1; CDR3aa: CSARDDSGGTDTQYF; CDR3nt: TGCAGTGCTAGAGATGATAGCGGGGGGACAGATACGCAGTATTTT
j_gene: TRBJ2-1; d_gene: TRBD1; abundance: many; v_gene: TRBV12-3/TRBV12-4; CDR3aa: CASSFPGQGFPYNEQFF; CDR3nt: TGTGCCAGCAGTTTTCCGGGACAGGGATTCCCCTACAATGAGCAGTTCTTC
j_gene: TRBJ2-1; d_gene: NA; abundance: few; v_gene: TRBV21-1; CDR3aa: CASMDNEQFF; CDR3nt: TGTGCCAGTATGGACAATGAGCAGTTCTTC
j_gene: TRBJ2-7; d_gene: NA; abundance: NA; v_gene: TRBV6-2/TRBV6-3; CDR3aa: CASSYTAGESYEQYF; CDR3nt: TGTGCCAGCAGTTACACGGCAGGGGAAAGCTACGAGCAGTACTTC
j_gene: TRBJ2-3; d_gene: TRBD1; abundance: NA; v_gene: TRBV7-2; CDR3aa: CACSWRQGIRNTQYF; CDR3nt: TGTGCCTGCAGCTGGAGACAGGGAATAAGGAATACGCAGTATTTT
j_gene: TRBJ2-5; d_gene: TRBD2; abundance: NA; v_gene: TRBV12-3/TRBV12-4; CDR3aa: CASSSLAGGSRETQYF; CDR3nt: TGTGCCAGCAGTTCGCTAGCGGGGGGATCCCGAGAGACCCAGTACTTC
j_gene: TRBJ1-1; d_gene: NA; abundance: few; v_gene: TRBV4-1; CDR3aa: CASSQDLERARTEAFF; CDR3nt: TGCGCCAGCAGCCAAGATTTAGAAAGGGCACGAACTGAAGCTTTCTTT
j_gene: TRBJ2-3; d_gene: NA; abundance: NA; v_gene: TRBV9; CDR3aa: CASSVGGTPDTDTQYF; CDR3nt: TGTGCCAGCAGCGTAGGAGGGACTCCAGACACAGATACGCAGTATTTT
j_gene: TRBJ2-5; d_gene: NA; abundance: many; v_gene: TRBV4-3; CDR3aa: CASSQDLGSGETQYF; CDR3nt: TGCGCCAGCAGCCAAGATCTGGGTTCGGGGGAGACCCAGTACTTC
j_gene: TRBJ2-1; d_gene: TRBD2; abundance: NA; v_gene: TRBV7-2; CDR3aa: CASSLVRGGGSSYNEQFF; CDR3nt: TGTGCCAGCAGCTTAGTCCGCGGGGGGGGGAGCTCCTACAATGAGCAGTTCTTC
j_gene: TRBJ1-6; d_gene: TRBD1; abundance: few; v_gene: TRBV7-2; CDR3aa: CASSSSGTGGGVYNSPLHF; CDR3nt: TGTGCCAGCAGCTCATCCGGGACAGGGGGCGGTGTATATAATTCACCCCTCCACTTT
j_gene: TRBJ1-1; d_gene: TRBD1; abundance: few; v_gene: TRBV4-3; CDR3aa: CASSQDPAQGGMNTEAFF; CDR3nt: TGCGCCAGCAGCCAAGATCCGGCGCAGGGGGGGATGAACACTGAAGCTTTCTTT
j_gene: TRBJ1-2; d_gene: NA; abundance: many; v_gene: TRBV12-3/TRBV12-4; CDR3aa: CASSFSGSGYTF; CDR3nt: TGTGCCAGCAGTTTTTCGGGGTCTGGCTACACCTTC
j_gene: TRBJ2-7; d_gene: NA; abundance: many; v_gene: TRBV12-3/TRBV12-4; CDR3aa: CASSHREFYEQYF; CDR3nt: TGTGCCAGCAGTCACAGGGAGTTCTACGAGCAGTACTTC
j_gene: TRBJ2-3; d_gene: NA; abundance: NA; v_gene: TRBV7-2; CDR3aa: CASGTGRRTDTQYF; CDR3nt: TGTGCCAGCGGGACTGGCCGGAGGACAGATACGCAGTATTTT
j_gene: TRBJ2-5; d_gene: TRBD2; abundance: few; v_gene: TRBV6-2/TRBV6-3; CDR3aa: CASTRTTSGRDNEQYF; CDR3nt: TGTGCCAGCACCCGCACGACTAGCGGGAGAGACAATGAGCAGTACTTC
j_gene: TRBJ1-1; d_gene: NA; abundance: NA; v_gene: TRBV5-1; CDR3aa: CASSLELGTEAFF; CDR3nt: TGCGCCAGCAGCTTGGAACTGGGAACTGAAGCTTTCTTT
j_gene: TRBJ2-3; d_gene: TRBD2; abundance: few; v_gene: TRBV4-1; CDR3aa: CASSLRGGGSTDTQYF; CDR3nt: TGCGCCAGCAGCCTACGCGGCGGGGGAAGCACAGATACGCAGTATTTT
j_gene: TRBJ1-2; d_gene: NA; abundance: few; v_gene: TRBV28; CDR3aa: CASGRRVQNYGYTF; CDR3nt: TGTGCCAGCGGTCGGAGGGTCCAAAACTATGGCTACACCTTC
j_gene: TRBJ2-5; d_gene: TRBD1; abundance: NA; v_gene: TRBV12-3/TRBV12-4; CDR3aa: CASSRTGLNNEQYF; CDR3nt: TGTGCCAGCAGTAGGACAGGGCTCAACAATGAGCAGTACTTC
j_gene: TRBJ1-5; d_gene: NA; abundance: few; v_gene: TRBV10-3; CDR3aa: CAISEGGGGQPQHF; CDR3nt: TGTGCCATCAGTGAAGGTGGGGGAGGTCAGCCCCAGCATTTT
j_gene: TRBJ1-4; d_gene: NA; abundance: NA; v_gene: TRBV7-2; CDR3aa: CASHRGSSNEKLFF; CDR3nt: TGTGCCAGTCACCGGGGAAGCTCAAATGAAAAACTGTTTTTT
j_gene: TRBJ2-3; d_gene: TRBD2; abundance: NA; v_gene: TRBV4-2; CDR3aa: CASSQASRGAGGTDTQYF; CDR3nt: TGTGCCAGCAGCCAAGCCTCCCGAGGAGCGGGGGGCACAGATACGCAGTATTTT
j_gene: TRBJ2-1; d_gene: TRBD2; abundance: once; v_gene: TRBV9; CDR3aa: CASSTRSSGGYNEQFF; CDR3nt: TGTGCCAGCAGCACCCGTAGTAGCGGGGGCTACAATGAGCAGTTCTTC
j_gene: TRBJ1-2; d_gene: TRBD1; abundance: NA; v_gene: TRBV2; CDR3aa: CASSYGTGRTPVYGYTF; CDR3nt: TGTGCCAGCAGTTACGGGACAGGGAGAACCCCCGTCTATGGCTACACCTTC
j_gene: TRBJ2-3; d_gene: TRBD2; abundance: NA; v_gene: TRBV27; CDR3aa: CASSLLLLRTRSTDTQYF; CDR3nt: TGTGCCAGCAGTCTTTTACTCCTTCGGACTAGATCCACAGATACGCAGTATTTT
j_gene: TRBJ2-4; d_gene: TRBD2; abundance: NA; v_gene: TRBV9; CDR3aa: CASSASGTSGLGQYF; CDR3nt: TGTGCCAGCAGCGCCTCCGGGACTAGCGGATTGGGGCAGTACTTC
j_gene: TRBJ1-2; d_gene: TRBD1; abundance: NA; v_gene: TRBV6-5; CDR3aa: CASSLGQGFGYTF; CDR3nt: TGTGCCAGCAGCCTGGGACAGGGGTTTGGCTACACCTTC
j_gene: TRBJ2-1; d_gene: NA; abundance: NA; v_gene: TRBV9; CDR3aa: CASSVKIAASDNEQFF; CDR3nt: TGTGCCAGCAGCGTTAAGATCGCCGCCAGTGACAATGAGCAGTTCTTC
j_gene: TRBJ1-1; d_gene: TRBD1; abundance: NA; v_gene: TRBV12-3/TRBV12-4; CDR3aa: CASRWGQGADEAFF; CDR3nt: TGTGCCAGCAGATGGGGACAGGGGGCCGATGAAGCTTTCTTT
j_gene: TRBJ1-2; d_gene: NA; abundance: NA; v_gene: TRBV4-2; CDR3aa: CASSQGQVLTLNYGYTF; CDR3nt: TGTGCCAGCAGCCAAGGGCAGGTACTCACCCTAAACTATGGCTACACCTTC
j_gene: TRBJ2-7; d_gene: NA; abundance: NA; v_gene: TRBV10-3; CDR3aa: CAISESKGYGNGQYF; CDR3nt: TGTGCCATCAGTGAGTCCAAAGGGTATGGCAATGGGCAGTACTTC
j_gene: TRBJ1-2; d_gene: NA; abundance: NA; v_gene: TRBV12-3/TRBV12-4; CDR3aa: CASSRTTSRGGYGYTF; CDR3nt: TGTGCCAGCAGCCGCACGACGAGCAGGGGTGGCTATGGCTACACCTTC
j_gene: TRBJ2-5; d_gene: NA; abundance: once; v_gene: TRBV7-2; CDR3aa: CASRRPGSRQETQYF; CDR3nt: TGTGCCAGCAGACGCCCAGGCAGCAGGCAAGAGACCCAGTACTTC
j_gene: TRBJ2-4; d_gene: TRBD2; abundance: NA; v_gene: TRBV19; CDR3aa: CASSIAGGAKNIQYF; CDR3nt: TGTGCCAGTAGTATAGCGGGAGGCGCCAAAAACATTCAGTACTTC
j_gene: TRBJ1-6; d_gene: NA; abundance: few; v_gene: TRBV5-1; CDR3aa: CASSTNPTGWGEDSPLHF; CDR3nt: TGCGCCAGCAGCACAAACCCCACAGGGTGGGGTGAGGATTCACCCCTCCACTTT
j_gene: TRBJ2-7; d_gene: TRBD1; abundance: NA; v_gene: TRBV7-9; CDR3aa: CASSDRDRVQSSYNEQYF; CDR3nt: TGTGCCAGCAGCGATCGGGACAGGGTTCAAAGCTCCTACAATGAGCAGTACTTC
j_gene: TRBJ1-2; d_gene: TRBD1; abundance: NA; v_gene: TRBV5-1; CDR3aa: CASSPSPGQIYGYTF; CDR3nt: TGCGCCAGCAGCCCATCTCCGGGACAGATCTATGGCTACACCTTC
j_gene: TRBJ1-5; d_gene: NA; abundance: NA; v_gene: TRBV11-2; CDR3aa: CASSLVADRPQHF; CDR3nt: TGTGCCAGCAGCTTAGTGGCCGACCGGCCCCAGCATTTT
j_gene: TRBJ1-2; d_gene: TRBD1; abundance: NA; v_gene: TRBV18; CDR3aa: CASSTALGQGENGYTF; CDR3nt: TGTGCCAGCTCCACAGCTCTTGGACAGGGGGAGAATGGCTACACCTTC
j_gene: TRBJ1-2; d_gene: NA; abundance: many; v_gene: TRBV5-1; CDR3aa: CASSSPQNNYGYTF; CDR3nt: TGCGCCAGCAGCTCCCCCCAGAATAACTATGGCTACACCTTC
j_gene: TRBJ2-1; d_gene: NA; abundance: NA; v_gene: TRBV9; CDR3aa: CASSVELGTNEQFF; CDR3nt: TGTGCCAGCAGCGTAGAGTTAGGGACCAATGAGCAGTTCTTC
j_gene: TRBJ1-2; d_gene: NA; abundance: few; v_gene: TRBV14; CDR3aa: CASSQEVDYGYTF; CDR3nt: TGTGCCAGCAGCCAAGAGGTTGACTATGGCTACACCTTC
j_gene: TRBJ1-5; d_gene: TRBD1; abundance: few; v_gene: TRBV2; CDR3aa: CASSAQGTGGQPQHF; CDR3nt: TGTGCCAGCAGCGCCCAAGGGACAGGGGGTCAGCCCCAGCATTTT
j_gene: TRBJ1-6; d_gene: NA; abundance: NA; v_gene: TRBV9; CDR3aa: CASGEGVDSPLHF; CDR3nt: TGTGCCAGCGGTGAAGGAGTGGATTCACCCCTCCACTTT
j_gene: TRBJ2-2; d_gene: TRBD2; abundance: NA; v_gene: TRBV7-3; CDR3aa: CASRINRLAENTGELFF; CDR3nt: TGTGCCAGCAGGATTAATCGACTAGCGGAGAACACCGGGGAGCTGTTTTTT
j_gene: TRBJ2-7; d_gene: TRBD2; abundance: NA; v_gene: TRBV6-2/TRBV6-3; CDR3aa: CASELAGSNEQYF; CDR3nt: TGTGCCAGTGAACTAGCGGGGTCAAATGAGCAGTACTTC
j_gene: TRBJ2-3; d_gene: NA; abundance: NA; v_gene: TRBV18; CDR3aa: CASPPGTPRDTQYF; CDR3nt: TGTGCCAGCCCACCAGGGACCCCGAGGGATACGCAGTATTTT
j_gene: TRBJ2-5; d_gene: TRBD2; abundance: NA; v_gene: TRBV3-1; CDR3aa: CASSQLAGKAGAPRETQYF; CDR3nt: TGTGCCAGCAGCCAATTGGCCGGGAAAGCGGGGGCCCCTCGGGAGACCCAGTACTTC